This T cell receptor beta chain is drawn from a study of T cells in Graves' hyperthyroidism and ophthalmopathy. Study-level points and caveats: Most thyroid clonotypes with frequency above 0.001 were detected in blood.

No progression to ophthalmopathy during 18 months of follow-up defined stable disease. A roughly 9.3 ml volume of fresh peripheral blood provided the PBMCs. The sample holds many counts of this clonotype. Its antigen is not known. Amplified regions were TCR beta CDR3 sequences from RNA transcripts. HTBI primers were employed in a first-round RT-PCR of the TCR CDR3. Each CDR3 protein gets one entry after TCRdb re-called the multiplex PCR reads with MiXCR. The sample consists of a few hundred thousand distinct CDR3 sequences, more than 15% of them appearing once. What was sequenced was blood. The source is a woman in her late teens or twenties with Graves' hyperthyroidism.

Written as DNA, the CDR3 is TGTGCCAGCAGCTCGCCCCGGGACTACGCCCAGACGGCCCAGTACTTC. Protein product: CASSSPRDYAQTAQYF. The chain joins TRBV11-2 to TRBJ2-5; TRBD2 aligns across 7 bases. The CDR3 has 16 residues. Unmatched junction bases numbered 17, after V lost 4 bases and J lost 9 bases. CDR1 and CDR2 (germline): SGHAT, FQNNGV.